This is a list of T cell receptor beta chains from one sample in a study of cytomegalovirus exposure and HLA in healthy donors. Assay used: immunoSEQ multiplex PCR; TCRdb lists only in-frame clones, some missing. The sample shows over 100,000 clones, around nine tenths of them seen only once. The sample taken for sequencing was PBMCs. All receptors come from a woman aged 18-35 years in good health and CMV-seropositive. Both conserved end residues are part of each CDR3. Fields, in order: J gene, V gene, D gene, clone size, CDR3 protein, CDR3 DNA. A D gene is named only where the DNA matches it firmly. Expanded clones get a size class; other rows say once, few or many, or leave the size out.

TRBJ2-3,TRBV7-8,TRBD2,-,CASSLGGGAIDTQYF,TGTGCCAGCAGCTTAGGCGGGGGGGCAATAGATACGCAGTATTTT
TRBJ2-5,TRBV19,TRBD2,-,CASTSGGPAETQYF,TGTGCCAGTACAAGCGGGGGGCCGGCCGAGACCCAGTACTTC
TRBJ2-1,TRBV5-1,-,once,CASSPDMGLYNEQFF,TGCGCCAGCAGCCCGGACATGGGCCTCTACAATGAGCAGTTCTTC
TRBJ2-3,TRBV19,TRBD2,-,CASSTRLAASGHTDTQYF,TGTGCCAGTAGTACCCGCCTTGCAGCTAGCGGGCACACAGATACGCAGTATTTT
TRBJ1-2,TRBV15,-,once,CATSRGVGANYGYTF,TGTGCCACCAGCAGAGGGGTAGGGGCTAACTATGGCTACACCTTC
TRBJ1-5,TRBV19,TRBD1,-,CASSHGTGIGPQHF,TGTGCCAGTAGTCACGGGACAGGTATCGGGCCCCAGCATTTT
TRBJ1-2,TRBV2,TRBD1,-,CAWGTANYGYTF,TGTGCCTGGGGGACAGCTAACTATGGCTACACCTTC
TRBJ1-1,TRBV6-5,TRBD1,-,CASRGQLNTEAFF,TGTGCCAGCAGGGGACAGTTGAACACTGAAGCTTTCTTT
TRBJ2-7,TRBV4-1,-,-,CASSQPTEQVREQYF,TGCGCCAGCAGCCAACCGACTGAACAGGTCCGCGAGCAGTACTTC
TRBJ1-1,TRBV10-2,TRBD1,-,CASRKTGGVKNTEAFF,TGCGCCAGCAGAAAAACAGGGGGTGTAAAGAACACTGAAGCTTTCTTT
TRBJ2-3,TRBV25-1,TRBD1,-,CASKADRSSTDTQYF,TGTGCCAGCAAGGCGGACAGGTCTAGCACAGATACGCAGTATTTT
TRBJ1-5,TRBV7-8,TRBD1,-,CASSPGTGSNQPQHF,TGTGCCAGCAGCCCAGGGACAGGGAGCAATCAGCCCCAGCATTTT
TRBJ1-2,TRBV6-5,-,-,CASSYSSGSAFYGYTF,TGTGCCAGCAGTTACTCGAGTGGGAGCGCCTTCTATGGCTACACCTTC
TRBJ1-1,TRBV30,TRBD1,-,CADSRQGHTEAFF,TGTGCCGACTCACGACAGGGTCACACTGAAGCTTTCTTT
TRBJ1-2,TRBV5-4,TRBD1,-,CASSRTGTGPRGYTF,TGTGCCAGCAGCCGCACCGGGACAGGGCCACGCGGCTACACCTTC
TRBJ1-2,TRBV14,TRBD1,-,CASSQGIGTVPYGYTF,TGTGCCAGCAGCCAAGGGATAGGGACAGTCCCCTATGGCTACACCTTC
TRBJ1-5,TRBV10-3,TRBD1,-,CAISEGTGGQGISNQPQHF,TGTGCCATCAGTGAGGGGACAGGGGGCCAAGGTATTAGCAATCAGCCCCAGCATTTT
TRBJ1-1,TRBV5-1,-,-,CASSLAGNTEAFF,TGCGCCAGCAGCTTGGCAGGGAACACTGAAGCTTTCTTT
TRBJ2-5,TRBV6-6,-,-,CASSYPGETQYF,TGTGCCAGCAGTTACCCGGGTGAGACCCAGTACTTC
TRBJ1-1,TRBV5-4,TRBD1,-,CASSLQGALNTEAFF,TGTGCCAGCAGCCTACAGGGGGCTCTGAACACTGAAGCTTTCTTT
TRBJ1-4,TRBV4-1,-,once,CASSQVGGKDEKLFF,TGCGCCAGCAGCCAAGTGGGGGGTAAGGATGAAAAACTGTTTTTT
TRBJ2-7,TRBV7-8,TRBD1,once,CASSFGTGTEQYF,TGTGCCAGCAGCTTTGGGACAGGGACCGAGCAGTACTTC
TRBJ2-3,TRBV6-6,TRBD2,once,CASRKALAGRTDTQYF,TGTGCCAGCAGAAAGGCCCTAGCGGGCCGCACAGATACGCAGTATTTT
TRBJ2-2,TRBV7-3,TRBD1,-,CASATGDTGELFF,TGTGCCAGCGCCACAGGGGACACCGGGGAGCTGTTTTTT
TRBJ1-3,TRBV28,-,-,CASSLVLPGSKENTIYF,TGTGCCAGCAGTTTAGTGCTTCCAGGGTCTAAGGAAAACACCATATATTTT
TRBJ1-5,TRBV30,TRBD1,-,CAWSRDRTGQPQHF,TGTGCCTGGAGCCGGGACAGGACGGGGCAGCCCCAGCATTTT
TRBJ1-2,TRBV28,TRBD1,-,CASSRGQGIGYGYTF,TGTGCCAGCAGCCGAGGACAGGGTATCGGCTATGGCTACACCTTC
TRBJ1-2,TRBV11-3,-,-,CASSLDSGSNGYTF,TGTGCCAGCAGCTTAGATTCAGGGTCAAATGGCTACACCTTC
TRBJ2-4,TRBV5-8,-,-,CASSRTASSILLAKNIQYF,TGTGCCAGCAGCCGGACAGCAAGCTCAATTCTTCTAGCCAAAAACATTCAGTACTTC
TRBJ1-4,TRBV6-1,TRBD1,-,CASRGTGVNEKLFF,TGTGCCAGCAGGGGGACAGGGGTAAATGAAAAACTGTTTTTT
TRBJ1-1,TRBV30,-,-,CAWSPGNTEAFF,TGTGCCTGGAGTCCCGGGAACACTGAAGCTTTCTTT
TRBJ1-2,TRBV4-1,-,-,CASSPPTGANYGYTF,TGCGCCAGCAGCCCCCCGACAGGAGCTAACTATGGCTACACCTTC
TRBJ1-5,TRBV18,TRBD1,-,CASSPPLTDRGDF,TGTGCCAGCTCACCCCCTCTAACTGACAGGGGGGATTTT
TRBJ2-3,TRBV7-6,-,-,CASSSGLSYDTQYF,TGTGCCAGCAGCTCGGGACTGTCATACGATACGCAGTATTTT
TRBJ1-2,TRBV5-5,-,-,CASSSTGSNYGYTF,TGTGCCAGCAGCTCGACGGGTTCAAACTATGGCTACACCTTC
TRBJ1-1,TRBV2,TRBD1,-,CASNRQGDTEAFF,TGTGCCAGCAACAGACAGGGGGACACTGAAGCTTTCTTT